The present T cell receptor beta chain was sequenced within a study of T cells in localized non-small cell lung cancer. Points from the study as a whole: There was higher T cell clonality in uninvolved adjacent lung than in tumor, and it was highest there.

As regards this clone: Its antigen is undetermined.

Produced via immunoSEQ multiplex PCR; TCRdb's table is partial and in-frame only. The repertoire includes tens of thousands of clones, roughly 89% of them detected once, and roughly 15% sits in the top ten. Trimming removed 4 bases at V and 6 bases at J, with 8 bases between. CDR3 size: 12 residues. The V gene's germline CDR1 is SGHRS and CDR2 YFSETQ. Sequencing used peripheral blood, obtained before any cancer treatment. The sequence derives from a man aged 35-69 years with stage I squamous cell lung carcinoma. V usage is TRBV5-1 and J usage is TRBJ2-1; D call uncertain. The CDR3 protein is CASSAPSNEQFF. The CDR3 region has the DNA TGCGCCAGCAGCGCCCCGAGCAATGAGCAGTTCTTC.